The entry below gives a single TCR beta chain sequence along with its context. The sample is drawn from a study of long-term antiretroviral therapy in people with HIV. This CDR3 is 12 amino acids long. CDR1 and CDR2 (germline): MDHEN, SYDVKM. V lost 6 bases, J lost 5 bases, and 10 bases lay in between. They ran version v3.0 of the immunoSEQ assay at survey level. Sequencing of each sample targeted roughly 40,000-50,000 T-cell genomes. Data came from immunoSEQ multiplex PCR; TCRdb stores just in-frame clones and leaves some out. This table holds about 34,000 clones, about 76% found once. The genes are TRBV28 and TRBJ2-5; D is possibly TRBD2 (6 bases). The sequence derives from a man aged 18 to 29 with HIV. The specimen comprised unsorted PBMCs, sampled 1.9 years after starting antiretroviral therapy. The CDR3 region is CASRGTAETQYF. The CDR3 nucleotides are TGTGCCAGCAGGGGGACTGCGGAGACCCAGTACTTC. The whole variable domain, filled in from reference TRBV28 and TRBJ2-5, reads DVKVTQSSRYLVKRTGEKVFLECVQDMDHENMFWYRQDPGLGLRLIYFSYDVKMKEKGDIPEGYSVSREKKERFSLILESASTNQTSMYLCASRGTAETQYFGPGTRLLVL.